The subject of this entry is one T cell receptor (beta chain). Its antigen is as yet unknown. Vbeta (60) and Jbeta (13) primers were used in the PCR. The table came from immunoSEQ multiplex PCR; TCRdb's copy has only in-frame clones and leaves some out. Recorded for this sample: tens of thousands of clones. These data come from a study of cytomegalovirus exposure and HLA in healthy donors. Findings and limits, study-wide: Based on reports, TCR beta sequences accurately predicted HLA-A and HLA-B alleles for most subjects. Later on, an analysis found that several of the most significant clusters appeared to be linked to common viral pathogens, which included parvovirus B19. The productive fraction for most TCR beta V segments was about 90% or about 30% in an earlier analysis.

The V gene lost 6 bases and the J gene lost 8 bases, with 16 bases spanning the gap. The CDR3 is 13 amino acids. Germline V gives CDR1 LNHDA, CDR2 SQIVND (reference sequence). Sequencing used PBMCs. The chain is built from TRBV19 and TRBJ1-2; D call uncertain. The TCR sequence derives from a male donor in good health and CMV-seronegative. The CDR3 sequence is CASRTEKIWGYTF. The CDR3 DNA sequence: TGTGCCAGTAGGACTGAAAAAATATGGGGCTACACCTTC.